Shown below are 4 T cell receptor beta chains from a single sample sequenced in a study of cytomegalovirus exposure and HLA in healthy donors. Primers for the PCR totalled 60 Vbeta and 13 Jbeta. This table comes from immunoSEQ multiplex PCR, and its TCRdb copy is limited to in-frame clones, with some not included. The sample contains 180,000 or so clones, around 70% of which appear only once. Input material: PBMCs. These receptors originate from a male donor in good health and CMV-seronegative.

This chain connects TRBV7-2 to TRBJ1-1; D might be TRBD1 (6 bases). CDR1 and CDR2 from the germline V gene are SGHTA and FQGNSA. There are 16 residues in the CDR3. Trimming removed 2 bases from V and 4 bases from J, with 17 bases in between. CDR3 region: CASSLNINRARTEAFF. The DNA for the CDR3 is TGTGCCAGCAGCTTAAATATAAACAGGGCTCGCACTGAAGCTTTCTTT.

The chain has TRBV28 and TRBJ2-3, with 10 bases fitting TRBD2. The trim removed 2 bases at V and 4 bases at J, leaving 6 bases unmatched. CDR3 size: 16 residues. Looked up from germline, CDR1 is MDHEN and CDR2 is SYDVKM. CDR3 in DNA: TGTGCCAGCAGTTTACTAGCGGGAGTTTACGCAGATACGCAGTATTTT. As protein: CASSLLAGVYADTQYF.

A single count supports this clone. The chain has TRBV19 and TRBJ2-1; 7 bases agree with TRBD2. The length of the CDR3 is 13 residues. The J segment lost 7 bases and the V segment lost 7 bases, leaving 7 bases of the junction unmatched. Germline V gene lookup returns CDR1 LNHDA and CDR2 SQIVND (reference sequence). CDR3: CASTYGLGNEQFF. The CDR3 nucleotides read TGTGCCAGTACCTACGGACTAGGGAATGAGCAGTTCTTC. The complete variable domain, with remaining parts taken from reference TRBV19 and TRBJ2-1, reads DGGITQSPKYLFRKEGQNVTLSCEQNLNHDAMYWYRQDPGQGLRLIYYSQIVNDFQKGDIAEGYSVSREKKESFPLTVTSAQKNPTAFYLCASTYGLGNEQFFGPGTRLTVL.

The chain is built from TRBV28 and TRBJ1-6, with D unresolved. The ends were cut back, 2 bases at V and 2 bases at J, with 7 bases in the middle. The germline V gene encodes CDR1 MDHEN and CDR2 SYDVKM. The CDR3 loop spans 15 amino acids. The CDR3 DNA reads TGTGCCAGCAGTTTAAGCGTCACCTATAATTCACCCCTCCACTTT. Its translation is CASSLSVTYNSPLHF.